The rows below give T cell receptor beta chains drawn from one sample of a study of technical replicates of blood from a few donors. TCRdb's table, derived via immunoSEQ multiplex PCR, lists solely in-frame clones and lacks some. The table has about 56,000 clones, 90% to 95% seen once. Material: PBMCs. The receptors were gathered from a human donor in good health. Some clones in this sample may be carry-over from other donors' samples. CDR3s include the opening cysteine and the closing phenylalanine or tryptophan. The order of the fields is V gene, D gene, clone size, J gene, CDR3 DNA, CDR3 protein. D genes are given only for firm matches. Rows give clone size only sometimes, using once, few, many, or a class for an expanded clone.

>TRBV6-6|-|-|TRBJ1-2
TGTGCCAGCAGCCCGTCGGCCAGGGTCTCTGGCTACACCTTC
CASSPSARVSGYTF
>TRBV30|TRBD1|-|TRBJ1-5
TGTGCCTGGAGTCCGAAGGGACAGGGTGGCAATCAGCCCCAGCATTTT
CAWSPKGQGGNQPQHF
>TRBV4-2|TRBD2|-|TRBJ2-1
TGTGCCAGCAGCCAAGGGTGGATGAGGACTAGCGACTACAATGAGCAGTTCTTC
CASSQGWMRTSDYNEQFF
>TRBV4-3|-|-|TRBJ2-6
TGCGCCAGCAGCCAAGAGGGAGTCAGGGCCAACGTCCTGACTTTC
CASSQEGVRANVLTF
>TRBV7-7|-|-|TRBJ2-1
TGTGCCAGCAGCTTAGGGGCAGGGGACAAAAAATCCTACAATGAGCAGTTCTTC
CASSLGAGDKKSYNEQFF
>TRBV15|TRBD1|-|TRBJ2-1
TGTGCCACCAGCAGAGATAGGGACAGGGGGTTCGAGTACAATGAGCAGTTCTTC
CATSRDRDRGFEYNEQFF
>TRBV25-1|-|-|TRBJ1-1
TGTGCCAGCAGTGAATTAGGGGCCTCGGTACGTACTGAAGCTTTCTTT
CASSELGASVRTEAFF
>TRBV29-1|-|-|TRBJ2-7
TGCAGCGTTAGGATTAGCAACTCCTACGAGCAGTACTTC
CSVRISNSYEQYF
>TRBV4-1|-|once|TRBJ2-3
TGCGCCAGCAGCCAAGCGCCTCTAGGTACAGATACGCAGTATTTT
CASSQAPLGTDTQYF
>TRBV6-5|-|-|TRBJ1-1
TGTGCCAGCAGTTTTCGGTTGTTTCCCCCAAACACTGAAGCTTTCTTT
CASSFRLFPPNTEAFF
>TRBV9|TRBD2|-|TRBJ2-5
TGTGCCAGCAGCGTAGGTGCCAGCGGGAGCTGGGAGACCCAGTACTTC
CASSVGASGSWETQYF
>TRBV4-2|-|once|TRBJ2-4
TGTGCCAGCAGCCAAGAAGTCCGGGGGAACATTCAGTACTTC
CASSQEVRGNIQYF
>TRBV6-6|-|once|TRBJ1-2
TGTGCCAGCAGTTACTCTCAGGGATCGCATGGCTACACCTTC
CASSYSQGSHGYTF
>TRBV5-6|TRBD1|-|TRBJ2-7
TGTGCCAGCAGTTACGGACAGGGCCCCTACGAGCAGTACTTC
CASSYGQGPYEQYF
>TRBV11-2|-|-|TRBJ2-2
TGTGCCAGCAGCTTAGTTGGGGGCCTTCTCACCGGGGAGCTGTTTTTT
CASSLVGGLLTGELFF
>TRBV9|TRBD2|-|TRBJ2-3
TGTGCCAGCAGTCGGAGGGCTAGCGGGACGGCTGGGGGGTCAGATACGCAGTATTTT
CASSRRASGTAGGSDTQYF
>TRBV25-1|TRBD2|-|TRBJ2-1
TGTGCCAGCAGTGAAACGGGAGGGTACAATGAGCAGTTCTTC
CASSETGGYNEQFF
>TRBV10-3|-|-|TRBJ2-2
TGTGCCATCAGTGAGTTAGATGCGAACACCGGGGAGCTGTTTTTT
CAISELDANTGELFF
>TRBV6-5|TRBD2|-|TRBJ2-3
TGTGCCAGCAGGCCTCTAGCGGGGGGGGATACGCAGTATTTT
CASRPLAGGDTQYF
>TRBV5-4|TRBD1|-|TRBJ1-4
TGTGCCAGCAGCTGGCAGGGGGCAACTAATGAAAAACTGTTTTTT
CASSWQGATNEKLFF
>TRBV4-3|TRBD2|-|TRBJ2-4
TGCGCCAGCAGCCAAGAGGGGGGGGCCAAAAACATTCAGTACTTC
CASSQEGGAKNIQYF
>TRBV4-1|TRBD1|-|TRBJ1-2
TGCGCCAGCAGCCAAGTAGGGGGCGGGCGAGACTATGGCTACACCTTC
CASSQVGGGRDYGYTF
>TRBV2|TRBD1|once|TRBJ2-1
TGTGCCAGCTGGAGGGACAGGCTGTACAATGAGCAGTTCTTC
CASWRDRLYNEQFF
>TRBV15|TRBD1|-|TRBJ2-3
TGTGCCACCAGCAGAGACCCTACAGGGGTAGATACGCAGTATTTT
CATSRDPTGVDTQYF
>TRBV5-1|TRBD1|-|TRBJ1-1
TGCGCCAGCAGCCCCGGACAGGGTAGGACTGAAGCTTTCTTT
CASSPGQGRTEAFF
>TRBV29-1|TRBD1|-|TRBJ2-7
TGCAGCGTCGTGTGGACAGGGGGTTACGAGCAGTACTTC
CSVVWTGGYEQYF
>TRBV29-1|TRBD1|-|TRBJ2-2
TGCAGCGTTGAAGATAGAGAGGGACAGGTTTCCACCGGGGAGCTGTTTTTT
CSVEDREGQVSTGELFF
>TRBV15|-|-|TRBJ1-4
TGTGCCACCAGCAGACAGGGTTCCAATGAAAAACTGTTTTTT
CATSRQGSNEKLFF
>TRBV7-9|TRBD2|-|TRBJ2-5
TGTGCCAGCAGCTTAGGTCTCCCTCTACTAGCGGGGGAAGAGACCCAGTACTTC
CASSLGLPLLAGEETQYF
>TRBV7-7|TRBD2|-|TRBJ2-2
TGTGCCAGCAGCTTGTTCACTAGCGGAACCGGGGAGCTGTTTTTT
CASSLFTSGTGELFF
>TRBV5-1|TRBD2|-|TRBJ2-3
TGCGCCAGCTATAGCGGGATAGGGACAGATACGCAGTATTTT
CASYSGIGTDTQYF